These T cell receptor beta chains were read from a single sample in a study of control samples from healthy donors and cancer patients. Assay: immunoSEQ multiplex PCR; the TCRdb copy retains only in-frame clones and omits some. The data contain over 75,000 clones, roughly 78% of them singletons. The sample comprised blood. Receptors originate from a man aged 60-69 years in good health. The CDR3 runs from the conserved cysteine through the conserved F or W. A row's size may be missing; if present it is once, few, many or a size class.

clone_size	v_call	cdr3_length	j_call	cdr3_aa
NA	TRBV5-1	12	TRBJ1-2	CASSIDSYGYTF
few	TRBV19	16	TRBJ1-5	CASRFWDRGGNQPQHF
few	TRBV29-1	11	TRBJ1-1	CSGGPDTEAFF
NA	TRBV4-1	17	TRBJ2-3	CASSQQLRLAVLDTQYF
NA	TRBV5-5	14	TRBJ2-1	CASSFDRSSYEQFF
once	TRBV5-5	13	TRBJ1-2	CASSLAGGRGYTF
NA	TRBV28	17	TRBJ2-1	CASSPSGLAGQYNEQFF
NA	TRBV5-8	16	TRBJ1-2	CASSASGTGKNYGYTF
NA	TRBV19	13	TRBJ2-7	CASSGRESYEQYF
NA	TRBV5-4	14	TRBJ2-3	CAITYRGMTDTQYF
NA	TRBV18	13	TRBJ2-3	CASSTTEADTQYF
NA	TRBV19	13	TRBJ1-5	CASSLAYNQPQHF
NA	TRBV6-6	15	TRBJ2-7	CASSWVAASSYEQYF
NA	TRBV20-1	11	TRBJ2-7	CSARDPPEQYF
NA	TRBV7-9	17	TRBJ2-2	CASSLSNGLKNTGELFF
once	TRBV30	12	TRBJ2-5	CAWSSSPGSRYF
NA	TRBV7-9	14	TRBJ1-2	CASSTGQGQYGYTF
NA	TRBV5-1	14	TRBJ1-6	CASSVQRAQSPLHF
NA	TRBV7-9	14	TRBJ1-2	CASSLAQGAGGYTF
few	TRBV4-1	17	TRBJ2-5	CASSQPPGRAGEETQYF
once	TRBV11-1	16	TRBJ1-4	CASSRDRGATNEKLFF
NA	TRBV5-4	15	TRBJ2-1	CASSPRSGGYNEQFF
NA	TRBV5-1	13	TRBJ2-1	CASSKGGGNEQFF
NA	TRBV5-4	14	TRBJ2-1	CASSPHGPYNEQFF
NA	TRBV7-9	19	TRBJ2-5	CASSLAGPLEGRLQETQYF
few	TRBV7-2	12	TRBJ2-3	CASSTGTDTQYF
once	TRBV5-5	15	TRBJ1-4	CASSFMAREEEKLFF
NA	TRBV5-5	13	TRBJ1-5	CASSVQQNQPQHF
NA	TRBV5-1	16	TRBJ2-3	CASSFQGSLGTDTQYF
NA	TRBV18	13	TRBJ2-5	CASSSLAVETQYF
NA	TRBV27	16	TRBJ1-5	CASSLSNSGGNQPQHF
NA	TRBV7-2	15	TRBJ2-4	CASSFEQGSKNIQYF
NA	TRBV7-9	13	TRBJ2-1	CASSTLDRGEQFF
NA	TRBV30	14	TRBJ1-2	CAWSPGQFNYGYTF
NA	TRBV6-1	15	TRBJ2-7	CASSGLAGGRGEQYF
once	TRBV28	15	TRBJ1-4	CASSPTHGQGIKLFF
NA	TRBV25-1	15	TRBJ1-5	CASSDRTGSNQPQHF
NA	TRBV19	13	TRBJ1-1	CASRAGMNTEAFF
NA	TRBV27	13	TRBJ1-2	CASSLGQGYGYTF
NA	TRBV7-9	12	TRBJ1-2	CASYPANYGYTF
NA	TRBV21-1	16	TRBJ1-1	CASSKTQGVVGTEAFF
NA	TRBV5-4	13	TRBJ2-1	CASSPRGVWWKFF
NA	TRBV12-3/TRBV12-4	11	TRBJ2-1	CASSQGNEQFF
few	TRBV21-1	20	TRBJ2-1	CASSKSEGGLAGGPYNEQFF
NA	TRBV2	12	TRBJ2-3	CASSGSTDTQYF
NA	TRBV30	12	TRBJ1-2	CAWRQGGYGYTF
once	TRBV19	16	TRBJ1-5	CASSLAGTGGWKPQHF
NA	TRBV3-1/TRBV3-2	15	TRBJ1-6	CASSPQSSYNSPLHF
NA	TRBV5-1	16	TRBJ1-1	CASSTSIRGGDTEAFF
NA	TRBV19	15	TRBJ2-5	CASSLEGGPAETQYF
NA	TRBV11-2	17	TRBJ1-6	CASSSGGGSSYNSPLHF